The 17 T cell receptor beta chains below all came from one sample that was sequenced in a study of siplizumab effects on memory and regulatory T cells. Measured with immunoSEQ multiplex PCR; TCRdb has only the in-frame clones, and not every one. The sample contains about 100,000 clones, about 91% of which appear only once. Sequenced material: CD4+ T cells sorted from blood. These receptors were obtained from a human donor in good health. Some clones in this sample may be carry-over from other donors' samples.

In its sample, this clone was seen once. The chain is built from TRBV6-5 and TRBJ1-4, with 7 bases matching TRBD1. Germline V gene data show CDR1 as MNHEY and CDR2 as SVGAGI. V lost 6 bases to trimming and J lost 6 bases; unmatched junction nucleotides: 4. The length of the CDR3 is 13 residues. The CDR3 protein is CASRTGWDEKLFF. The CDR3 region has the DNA TGTGCCAGCAGGACAGGGTGGGATGAAAAACTGTTTTTT.

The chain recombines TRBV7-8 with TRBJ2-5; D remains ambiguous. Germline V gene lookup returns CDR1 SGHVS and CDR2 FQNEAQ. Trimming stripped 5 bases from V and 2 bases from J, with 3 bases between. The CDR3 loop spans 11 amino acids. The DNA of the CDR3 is TGTGCCAGCAGCCGACAAGAGACCCAGTACTTC. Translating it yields CASSRQETQYF.

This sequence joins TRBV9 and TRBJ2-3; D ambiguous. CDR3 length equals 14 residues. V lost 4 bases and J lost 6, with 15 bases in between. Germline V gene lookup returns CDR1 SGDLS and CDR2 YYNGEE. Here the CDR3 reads CASSPSFLGDTQYF. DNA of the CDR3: TGTGCCAGCAGCCCCTCCTTTTTGGGGGATACGCAGTATTTT.

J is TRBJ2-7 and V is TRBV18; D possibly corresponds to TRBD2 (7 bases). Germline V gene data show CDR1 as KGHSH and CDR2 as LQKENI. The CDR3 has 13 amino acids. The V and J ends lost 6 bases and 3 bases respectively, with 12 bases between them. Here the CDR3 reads CASSWGGHYEQYF. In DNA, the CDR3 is TGTGCCAGCTCCTGGGGGGGGCACTACGAGCAGTACTTC.

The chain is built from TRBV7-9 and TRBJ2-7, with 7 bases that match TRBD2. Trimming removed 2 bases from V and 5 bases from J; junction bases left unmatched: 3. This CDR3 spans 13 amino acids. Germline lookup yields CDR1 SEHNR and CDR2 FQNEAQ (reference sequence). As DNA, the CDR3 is TGTGCCAGCAGCTTAATGGGGGGGAACGAGCAGTACTTC. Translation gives CASSLMGGNEQYF. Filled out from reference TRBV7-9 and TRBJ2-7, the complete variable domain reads DTGVSQNPRHKITKRGQNVTFRCDPISEHNRLYWYRQTLGQGPEFLTYFQNEAQLEKSRLLSDRFSAERPKGSFSTLEIQRTEQGDSAMYLCASSLMGGNEQYFGPGTRLTVT.

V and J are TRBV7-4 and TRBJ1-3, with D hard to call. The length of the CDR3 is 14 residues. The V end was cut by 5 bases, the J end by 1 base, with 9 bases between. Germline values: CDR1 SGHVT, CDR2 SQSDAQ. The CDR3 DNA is TGTGCCAGCAGCATCAGGCGATCTGGAAACACCATATATTTT. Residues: CASSIRRSGNTIYF.

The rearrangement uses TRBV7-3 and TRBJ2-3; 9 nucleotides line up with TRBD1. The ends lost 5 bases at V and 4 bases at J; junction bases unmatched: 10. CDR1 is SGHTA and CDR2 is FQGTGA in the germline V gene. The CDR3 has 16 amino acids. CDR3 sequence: CASSRNTGGGADTQYF. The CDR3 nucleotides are TGTGCCAGCAGCCGCAACACAGGGGGCGGGGCAGATACGCAGTATTTT.

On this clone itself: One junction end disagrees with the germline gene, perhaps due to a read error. The CDR3 loop is CASREDRSSYEQYF. DNA for the CDR3: TGTGCCAGCAGGGAAGACAGGAGCTCCTACGAGCAGTACTTC. The chain links TRBV2 to TRBJ2-7, with D possibly matching TRBD1 (6 bases). Germline values: CDR1 SNHLY, CDR2 FYNNEI. The CDR3 contains 14 residues.

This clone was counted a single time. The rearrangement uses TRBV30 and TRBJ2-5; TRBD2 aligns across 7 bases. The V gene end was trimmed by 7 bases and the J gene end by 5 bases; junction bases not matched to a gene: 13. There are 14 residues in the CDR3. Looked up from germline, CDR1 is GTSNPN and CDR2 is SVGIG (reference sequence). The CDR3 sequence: CASRGEGLFETQYF. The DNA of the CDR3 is TGTGCCTCTCGGGGGGAAGGGTTATTTGAGACCCAGTACTTC.

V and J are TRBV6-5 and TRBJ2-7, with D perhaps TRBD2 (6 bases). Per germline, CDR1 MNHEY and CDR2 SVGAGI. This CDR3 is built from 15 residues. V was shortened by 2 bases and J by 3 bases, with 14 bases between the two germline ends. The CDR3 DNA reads TGTGCCAGCAGTTACGATTTTATGCGGGACTACGAGCAGTACTTC. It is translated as CASSYDFMRDYEQYF.

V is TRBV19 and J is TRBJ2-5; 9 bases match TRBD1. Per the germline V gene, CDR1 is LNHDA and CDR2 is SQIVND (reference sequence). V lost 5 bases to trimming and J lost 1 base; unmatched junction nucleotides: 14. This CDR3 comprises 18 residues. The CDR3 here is CASSVRDRAPGRQETQYF. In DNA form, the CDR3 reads TGTGCCAGTAGTGTCCGGGACAGGGCCCCCGGTCGCCAAGAGACCCAGTACTTC. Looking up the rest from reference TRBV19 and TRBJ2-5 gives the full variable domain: DGGITQSPKYLFRKEGQNVTLSCEQNLNHDAMYWYRQDPGQGLRLIYYSQIVNDFQKGDIAEGYSVSREKKESFPLTVTSAQKNPTAFYLCASSVRDRAPGRQETQYFGPGTRLLVL.

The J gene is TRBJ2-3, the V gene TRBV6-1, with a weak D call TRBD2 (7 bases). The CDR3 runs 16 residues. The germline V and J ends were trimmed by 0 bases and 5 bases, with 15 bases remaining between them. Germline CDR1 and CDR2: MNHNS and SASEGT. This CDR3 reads CASSEAARGGKDTQYF. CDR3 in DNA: TGTGCCAGCAGTGAAGCGGCCAGGGGAGGGAAAGATACGCAGTATTTT.

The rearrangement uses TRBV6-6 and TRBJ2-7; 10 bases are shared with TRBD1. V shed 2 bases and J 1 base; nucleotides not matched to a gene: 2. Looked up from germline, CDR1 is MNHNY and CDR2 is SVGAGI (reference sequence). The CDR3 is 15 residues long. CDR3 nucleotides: TGTGCCAGCAGTTACCGACAGGGGGCATCCTACGAGCAGTACTTC. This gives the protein CASSYRQGASYEQYF.

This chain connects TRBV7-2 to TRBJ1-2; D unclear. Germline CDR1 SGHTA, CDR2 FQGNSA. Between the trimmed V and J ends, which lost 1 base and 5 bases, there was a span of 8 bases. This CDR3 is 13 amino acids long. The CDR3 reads CASSLGGQYGYTF. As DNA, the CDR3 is TGTGCCAGCAGCTTAGGTGGCCAGTATGGCTACACCTTC.

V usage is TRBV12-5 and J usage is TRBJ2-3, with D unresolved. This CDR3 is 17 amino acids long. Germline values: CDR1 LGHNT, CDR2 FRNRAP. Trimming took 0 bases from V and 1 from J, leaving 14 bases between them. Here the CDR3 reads CASGLVPGGLGTDTQYF. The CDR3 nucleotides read TGTGCTAGTGGTTTGGTACCGGGTGGGTTGGGCACAGATACGCAGTATTTT.

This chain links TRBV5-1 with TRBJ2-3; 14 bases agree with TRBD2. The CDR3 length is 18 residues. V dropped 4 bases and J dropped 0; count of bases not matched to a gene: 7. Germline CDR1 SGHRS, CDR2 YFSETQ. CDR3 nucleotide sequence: TGCGCCAGCAGCCCCCGGACTAGCGGGAGGACCAGCACAGATACGCAGTATTTT. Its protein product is CASSPRTSGRTSTDTQYF.

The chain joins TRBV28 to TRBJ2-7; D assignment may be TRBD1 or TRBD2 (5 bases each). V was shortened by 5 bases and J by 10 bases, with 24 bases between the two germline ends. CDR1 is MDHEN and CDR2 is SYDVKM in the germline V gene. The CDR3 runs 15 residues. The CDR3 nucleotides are TGTGCCAGCAGTCCTGGCGGCGTAGGGGTGGGGGATCAGTACTTC. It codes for CASSPGGVGVGDQYF.